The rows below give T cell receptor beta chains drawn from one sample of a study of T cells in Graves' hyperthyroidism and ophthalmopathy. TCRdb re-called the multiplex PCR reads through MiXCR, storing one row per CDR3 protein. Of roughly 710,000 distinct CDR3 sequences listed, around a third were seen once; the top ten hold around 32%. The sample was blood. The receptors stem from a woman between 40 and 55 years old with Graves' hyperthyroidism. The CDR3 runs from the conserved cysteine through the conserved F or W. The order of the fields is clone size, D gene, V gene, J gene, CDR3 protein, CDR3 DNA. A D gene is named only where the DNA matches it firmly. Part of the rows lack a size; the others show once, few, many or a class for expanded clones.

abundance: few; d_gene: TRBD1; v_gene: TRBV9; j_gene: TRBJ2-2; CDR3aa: CASSPRTGANTGELFF; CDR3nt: TGTGCCAGCAGCCCAAGGACAGGAGCGAACACCGGGGAGCTGTTTTTT
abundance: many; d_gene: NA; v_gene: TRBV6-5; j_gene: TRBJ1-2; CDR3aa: CASSSPELGGYTF; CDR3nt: TGTGCCAGCAGTTCGCCAGAGCTGGGAGGCTACACCTTC
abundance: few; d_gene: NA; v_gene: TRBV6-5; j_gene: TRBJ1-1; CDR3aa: CASSEIQPNTEAFF; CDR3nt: TGTGCCAGCAGTGAAATCCAGCCGAACACTGAAGCTTTCTTT
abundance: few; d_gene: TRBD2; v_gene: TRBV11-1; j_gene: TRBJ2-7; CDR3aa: CASSLSSGTTYEQYF; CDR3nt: TGTGCCAGCAGCTTATCCAGCGGGACTACCTACGAGCAGTACTTC
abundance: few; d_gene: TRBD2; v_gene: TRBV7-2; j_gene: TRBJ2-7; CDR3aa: CASSPPGTSGIEQYF; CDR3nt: TGTGCCAGCAGCCCGCCAGGGACTAGCGGGATCGAGCAGTACTTC
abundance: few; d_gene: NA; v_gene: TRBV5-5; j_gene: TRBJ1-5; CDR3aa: CASSLTQGNWDQPQHF; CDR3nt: TGTGCCAGCAGCTTGACGCAGGGGAATTGGGATCAGCCCCAGCATTTT
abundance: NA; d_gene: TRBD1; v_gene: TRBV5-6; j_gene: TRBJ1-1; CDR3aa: CASSPRDSVITEAFF; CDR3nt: TGTGCCAGCAGCCCAAGGGACAGCGTTATCACTGAAGCTTTCTTT
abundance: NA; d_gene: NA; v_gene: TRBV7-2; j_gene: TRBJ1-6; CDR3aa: CASTDLSSYNSPLHF; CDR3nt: TGTGCCAGCACTGACTTAAGCTCCTATAATTCACCCCTCCACTTT
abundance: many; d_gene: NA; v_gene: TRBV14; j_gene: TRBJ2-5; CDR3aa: CASSQEDETQYF; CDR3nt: TGTGCCAGCAGCCAAGAGGACGAGACCCAGTACTTC
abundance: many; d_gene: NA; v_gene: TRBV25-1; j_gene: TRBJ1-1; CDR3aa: CASSELGTEAFF; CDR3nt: TGTGCCAGCAGTGAATTGGGGACTGAAGCTTTCTTT
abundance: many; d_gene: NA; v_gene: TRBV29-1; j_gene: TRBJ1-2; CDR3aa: CSVGAGRTLESGNYGYTF; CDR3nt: TGCAGCGTTGGGGCAGGGAGAACGCTTGAGTCTGGCAATTATGGCTACACCTTC
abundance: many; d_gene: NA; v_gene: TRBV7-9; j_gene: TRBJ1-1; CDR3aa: CASSLSQGRNTEAFF; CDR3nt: TGTGCCAGCAGCTTGAGTCAGGGAAGGAACACTGAAGCTTTCTTT
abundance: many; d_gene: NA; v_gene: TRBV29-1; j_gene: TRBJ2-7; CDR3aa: CSVTPGLSYEQYF; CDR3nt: TGCAGCGTTACCCCGGGACTTTCCTACGAGCAGTACTTC
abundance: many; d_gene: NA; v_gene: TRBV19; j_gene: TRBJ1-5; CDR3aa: CASSMIVTSNQPQHF; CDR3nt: TGTGCCAGTAGTATGATAGTTACTAGCAATCAGCCCCAGCATTTT
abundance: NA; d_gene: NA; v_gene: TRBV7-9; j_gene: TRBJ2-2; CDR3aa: CASSPSVNRNTGELFF; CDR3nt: TGTGCCAGCAGTCCTAGTGTGAATAGGAACACCGGGGAGCTGTTTTTT
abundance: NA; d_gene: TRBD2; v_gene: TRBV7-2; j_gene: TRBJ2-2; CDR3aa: CASSPPGGGFSGELFF; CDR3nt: TGTGCCAGCAGCCCGCCCGGGGGGGGTTTCTCCGGGGAGCTGTTTTTT
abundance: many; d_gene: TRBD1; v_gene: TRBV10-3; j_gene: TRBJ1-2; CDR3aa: CAIKSGTDYGYTF; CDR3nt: TGTGCCATCAAGAGTGGGACAGACTATGGCTACACCTTC
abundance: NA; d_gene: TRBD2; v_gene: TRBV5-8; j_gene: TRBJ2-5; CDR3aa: CASSLGGGIQETQYF; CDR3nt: TGTGCCAGCAGCTTGGGGGGAGGGATCCAAGAGACCCAGTACTTC
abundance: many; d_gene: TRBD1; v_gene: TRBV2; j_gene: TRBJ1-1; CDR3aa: CASKRDSNTEAFF; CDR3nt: TGTGCCAGCAAACGGGACAGTAACACTGAAGCTTTCTTT
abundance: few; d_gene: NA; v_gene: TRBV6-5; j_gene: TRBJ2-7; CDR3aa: CASGLFGTYEQYF; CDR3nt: TGTGCCAGCGGGTTGTTCGGAACCTACGAGCAGTACTTC
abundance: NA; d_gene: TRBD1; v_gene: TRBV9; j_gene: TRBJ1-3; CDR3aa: CASSVSGGGDTIYF; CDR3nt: TGTGCCAGCAGCGTATCAGGGGGGGGAGACACCATATATTTT
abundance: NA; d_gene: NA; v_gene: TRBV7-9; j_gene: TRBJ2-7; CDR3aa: CASSHRDGQYF; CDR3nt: TGTGCCAGCAGCCACCGGGACGGGCAGTACTTC
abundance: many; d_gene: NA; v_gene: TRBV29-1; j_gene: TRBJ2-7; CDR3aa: CSVDLGEQYF; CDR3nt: TGCAGCGTTGATTTGGGTGAGCAGTACTTC
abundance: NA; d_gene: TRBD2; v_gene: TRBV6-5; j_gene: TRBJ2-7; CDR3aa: CASSYPPLRLAGDYEQYF; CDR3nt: TGTGCCAGCAGTTACCCGCCACTGCGACTAGCGGGAGACTACGAGCAGTACTTC
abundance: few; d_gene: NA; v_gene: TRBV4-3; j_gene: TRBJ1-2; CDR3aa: CASSPDSLVYGYTF; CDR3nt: TGCGCCAGCAGCCCGGACAGCTTGGTCTATGGCTACACCTTC
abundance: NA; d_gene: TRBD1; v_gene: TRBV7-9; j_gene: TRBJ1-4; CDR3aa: CASTPGQGYEKLFF; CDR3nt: TGTGCCAGCACCCCAGGACAGGGATATGAAAAACTGTTTTTT
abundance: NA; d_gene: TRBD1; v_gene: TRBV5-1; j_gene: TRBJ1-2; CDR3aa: CAGSPGQNYGYTF; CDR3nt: TGCGCCGGCAGCCCGGGACAGAACTATGGCTACACCTTC
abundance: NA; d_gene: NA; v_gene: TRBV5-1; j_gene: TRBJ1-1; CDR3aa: CASSPRVLNTEAFF; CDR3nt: TGCGCCAGCAGCCCCAGGGTCTTGAACACTGAAGCTTTCTTT
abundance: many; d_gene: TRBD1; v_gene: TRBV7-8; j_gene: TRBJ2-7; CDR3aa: CASIPGTGDLEQYF; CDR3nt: TGTGCCAGCATCCCCGGGACAGGGGATCTTGAGCAGTACTTC
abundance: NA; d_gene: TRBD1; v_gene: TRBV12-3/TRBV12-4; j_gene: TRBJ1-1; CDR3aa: CASSGPGQLNTEAFF; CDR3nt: TGTGCCAGCAGTGGACCGGGACAGTTGAACACTGAAGCTTTCTTT
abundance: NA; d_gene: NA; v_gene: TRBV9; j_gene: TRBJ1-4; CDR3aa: CASSVGSPRLPDEKLFF; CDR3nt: TGTGCCAGCAGCGTAGGATCCCCCAGGCTTCCAGATGAAAAACTGTTTTTT
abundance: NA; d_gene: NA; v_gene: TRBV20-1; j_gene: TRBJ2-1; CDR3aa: CSAEAQGFF; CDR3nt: TGCAGCGCGGAAGCTCAGGGGTTCTTC
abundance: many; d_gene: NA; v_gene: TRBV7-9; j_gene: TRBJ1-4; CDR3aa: CASSFVGNEKLFF; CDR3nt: TGTGCCAGCAGCTTCGTCGGGAATGAAAAACTGTTTTTT
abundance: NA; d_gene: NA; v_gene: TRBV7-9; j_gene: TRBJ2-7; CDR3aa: CASSQGAGPYEQYF; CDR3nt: TGCGCCAGCAGCCAAGGGGCAGGTCCGTACGAGCAGTACTTC
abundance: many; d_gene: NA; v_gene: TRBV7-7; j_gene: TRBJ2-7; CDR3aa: CASTSPKIEYPGTYEQYF; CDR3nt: TGTGCTAGCACCTCTCCAAAGATAGAGTACCCAGGCACCTACGAGCAGTACTTC
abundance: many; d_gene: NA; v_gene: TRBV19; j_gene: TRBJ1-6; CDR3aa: CASSIGVLESPLHF; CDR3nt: TGTGCCAGTAGTATCGGGGTCCTGGAATCACCCCTCCACTTT
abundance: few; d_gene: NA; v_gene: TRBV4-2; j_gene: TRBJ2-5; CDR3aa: CASSQDKLRETQYF; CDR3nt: TGTGCCAGCAGCCAAGATAAATTAAGAGAGACCCAGTACTTC
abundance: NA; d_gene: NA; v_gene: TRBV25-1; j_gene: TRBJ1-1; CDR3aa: CASRPGSDRTTEAFF; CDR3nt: TGTGCCAGCCGCCCGGGATCTGATCGGACGACTGAAGCTTTCTTT
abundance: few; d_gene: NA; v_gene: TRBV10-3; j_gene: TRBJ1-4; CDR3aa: CASSSGEPNFEKLFF; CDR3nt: TGTGCCAGCAGTTCCGGAGAGCCAAACTTTGAAAAACTGTTTTTT
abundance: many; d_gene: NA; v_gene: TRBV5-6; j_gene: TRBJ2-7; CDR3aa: CASRDRTPRVYEQYF; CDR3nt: TGTGCCAGCAGGGATCGGACTCCCCGGGTCTACGAGCAGTACTTC
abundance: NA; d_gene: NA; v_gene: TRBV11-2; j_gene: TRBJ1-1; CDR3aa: CASSLLVNMNTEAFF; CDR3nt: TGTGCCAGCAGCTTGTTGGTCAACATGAACACTGAAGCTTTCTTT
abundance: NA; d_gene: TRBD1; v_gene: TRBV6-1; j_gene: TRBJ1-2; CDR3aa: CASERQGADYGYTF; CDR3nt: TGTGCCAGCGAGAGACAGGGGGCGGACTATGGCTACACCTTC
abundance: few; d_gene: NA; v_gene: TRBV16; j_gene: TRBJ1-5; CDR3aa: CASSQSGQGVQPQHF; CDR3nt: TGTGCCAGCAGCCAATCAGGGCAAGGGGTTCAGCCCCAGCATTTT